The T cell receptor (beta chain) described here comes from a study of shared clonotypes between healthy human individuals. The CDR3 is made up of 15 amino acids. Trimming stripped 3 bases from V and 3 bases from J, with 13 bases between. The germline gives CDR1 MNHEY, CDR2 SMNVEV (reference sequence). CD45RO-negative CD8 cells positively selected for CCR7 made up the naive population, which excluded terminally differentiated effector memory CD45RA+ cells. The protocol was immunoSEQ multiplex PCR, while the TCRdb copy is restricted to in-frame clones and leaves out a portion. Among hundreds of thousands of clones, roughly 95% were seen once, and the ten largest hold around 0.11%.

The chain links TRBV27 to TRBJ2-3; D might be TRBD1 (6 bases). This sequence originates from a woman in her twenties or thirties in good health. Material: naive CD8+ T cells sorted from blood. The CDR3 is CASSLGERGTDTQYF. The CDR3 DNA sequence: TGTGCCAGCAGTTTGGGGGAGAGGGGGACAGATACGCAGTATTTT.